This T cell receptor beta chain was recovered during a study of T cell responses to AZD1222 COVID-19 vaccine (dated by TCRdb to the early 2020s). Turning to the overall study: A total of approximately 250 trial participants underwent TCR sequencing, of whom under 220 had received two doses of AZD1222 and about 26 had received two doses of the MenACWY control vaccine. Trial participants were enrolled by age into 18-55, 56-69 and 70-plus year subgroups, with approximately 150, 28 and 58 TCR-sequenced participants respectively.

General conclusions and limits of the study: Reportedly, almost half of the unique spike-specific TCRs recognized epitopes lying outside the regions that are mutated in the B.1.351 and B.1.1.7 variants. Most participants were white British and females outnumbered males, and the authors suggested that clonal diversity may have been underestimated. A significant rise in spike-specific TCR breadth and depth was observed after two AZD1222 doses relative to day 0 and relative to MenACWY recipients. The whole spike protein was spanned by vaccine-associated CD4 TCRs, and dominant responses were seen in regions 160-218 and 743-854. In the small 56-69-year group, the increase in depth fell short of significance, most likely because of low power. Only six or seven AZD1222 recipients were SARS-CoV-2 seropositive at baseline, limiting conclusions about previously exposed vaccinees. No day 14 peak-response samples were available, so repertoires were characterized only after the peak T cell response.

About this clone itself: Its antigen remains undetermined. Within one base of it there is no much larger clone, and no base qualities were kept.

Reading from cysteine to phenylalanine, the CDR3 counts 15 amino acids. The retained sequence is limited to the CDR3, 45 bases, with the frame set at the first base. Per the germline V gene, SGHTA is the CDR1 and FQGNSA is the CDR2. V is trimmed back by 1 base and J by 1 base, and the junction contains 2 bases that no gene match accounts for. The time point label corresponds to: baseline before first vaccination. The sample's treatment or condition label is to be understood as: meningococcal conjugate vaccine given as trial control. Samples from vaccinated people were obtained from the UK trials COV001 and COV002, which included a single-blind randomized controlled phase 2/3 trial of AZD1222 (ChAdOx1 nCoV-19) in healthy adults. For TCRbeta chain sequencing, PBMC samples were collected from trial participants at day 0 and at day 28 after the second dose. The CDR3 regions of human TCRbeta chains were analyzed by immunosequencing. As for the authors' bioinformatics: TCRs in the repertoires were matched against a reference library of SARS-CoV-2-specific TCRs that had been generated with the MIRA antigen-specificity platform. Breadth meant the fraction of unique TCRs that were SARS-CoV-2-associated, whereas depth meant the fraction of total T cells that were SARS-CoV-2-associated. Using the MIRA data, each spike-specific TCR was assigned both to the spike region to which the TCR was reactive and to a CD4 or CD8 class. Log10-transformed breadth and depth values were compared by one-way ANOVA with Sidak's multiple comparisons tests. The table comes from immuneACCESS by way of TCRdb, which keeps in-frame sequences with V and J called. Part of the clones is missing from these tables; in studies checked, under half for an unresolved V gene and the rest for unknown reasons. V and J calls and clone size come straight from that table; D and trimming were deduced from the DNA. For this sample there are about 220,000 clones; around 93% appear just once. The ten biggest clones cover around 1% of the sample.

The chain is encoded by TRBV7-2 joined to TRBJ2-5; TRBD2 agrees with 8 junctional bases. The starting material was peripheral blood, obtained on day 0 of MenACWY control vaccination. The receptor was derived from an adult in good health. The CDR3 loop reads CASSLVRGGQETQYF. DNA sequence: TGTGCCAGCAGCTTAGTACGGGGGGGCCAAGAGACCCAGTACTTC.